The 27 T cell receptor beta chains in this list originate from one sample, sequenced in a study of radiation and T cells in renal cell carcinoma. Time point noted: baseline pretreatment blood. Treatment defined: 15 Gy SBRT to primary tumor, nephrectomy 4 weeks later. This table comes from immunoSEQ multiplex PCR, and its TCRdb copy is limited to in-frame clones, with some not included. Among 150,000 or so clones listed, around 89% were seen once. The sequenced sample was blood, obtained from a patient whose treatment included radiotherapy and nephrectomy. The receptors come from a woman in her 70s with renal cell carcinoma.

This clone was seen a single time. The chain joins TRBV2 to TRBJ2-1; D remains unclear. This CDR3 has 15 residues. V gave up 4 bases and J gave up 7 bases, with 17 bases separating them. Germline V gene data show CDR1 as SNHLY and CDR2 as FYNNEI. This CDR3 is CASSGDKKNGNEQFF. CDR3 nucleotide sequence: TGTGCCAGCAGTGGCGACAAAAAAAATGGTAATGAGCAGTTCTTC.

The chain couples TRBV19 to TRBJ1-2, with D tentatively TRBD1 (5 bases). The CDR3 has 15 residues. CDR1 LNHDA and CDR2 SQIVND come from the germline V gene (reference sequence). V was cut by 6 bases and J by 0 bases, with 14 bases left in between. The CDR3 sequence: CASSTPGLSNYGYTF. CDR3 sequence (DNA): TGTGCCAGTAGCACGCCGGGACTTTCTAACTATGGCTACACCTTC.

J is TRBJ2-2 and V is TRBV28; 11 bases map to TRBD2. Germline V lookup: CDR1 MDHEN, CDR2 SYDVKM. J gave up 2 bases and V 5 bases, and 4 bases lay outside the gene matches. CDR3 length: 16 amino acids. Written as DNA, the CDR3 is TGTGCCAGCAGTCTACTAGCGGGGGCCAACACCGGGGAGCTGTTTTTT. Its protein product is CASSLLAGANTGELFF.

CDR3 protein: CASSDQMWGETQYF. CDR3 in DNA: TGTGCCAGCAGTGATCAAATGTGGGGTGAGACCCAGTACTTC. The chain couples TRBV2 to TRBJ2-5; D uncertain. Trimming took off 3 bases at V and 5 bases at J, with 13 bases between the two ends. The CDR3 loop spans 14 amino acids. CDR1 SNHLY and CDR2 FYNNEI come from the germline V gene.

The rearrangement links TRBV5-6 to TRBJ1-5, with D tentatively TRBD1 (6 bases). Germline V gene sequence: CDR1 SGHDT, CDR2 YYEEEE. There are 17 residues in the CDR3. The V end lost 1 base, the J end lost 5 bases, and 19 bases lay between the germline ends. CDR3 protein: CASSLNSAGGAYQPQHF. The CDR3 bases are TGTGCCAGCAGCTTGAACAGCGCGGGGGGGGCGTATCAGCCCCAGCATTTT.

Here the CDR3 reads CASSSERTTEAFF. DNA of the CDR3: TGCGCCAGCAGCTCGGAGAGGACCACTGAAGCTTTCTTT. This chain links TRBV5-1 with TRBJ1-1, with no clear D. This CDR3 region has 13 residues. V was pared by 3 bases and J by 4 bases, with 10 bases between. Germline V gene lookup returns CDR1 SGHRS and CDR2 YFSETQ.

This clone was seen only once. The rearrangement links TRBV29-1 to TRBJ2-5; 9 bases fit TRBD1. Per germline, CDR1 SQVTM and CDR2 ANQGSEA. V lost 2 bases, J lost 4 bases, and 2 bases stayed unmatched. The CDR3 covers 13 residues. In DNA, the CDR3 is TGCAGCGTTGAATCGGACAGGGGAGAGACCCAGTACTTC. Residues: CSVESDRGETQYF.

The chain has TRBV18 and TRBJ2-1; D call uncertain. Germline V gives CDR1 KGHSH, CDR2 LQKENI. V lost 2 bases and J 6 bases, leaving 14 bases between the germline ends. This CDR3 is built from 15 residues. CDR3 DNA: TGTGCCAGCTCACCATTACCCCACAGCCTCAATGAGCAGTTCTTC. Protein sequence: CASSPLPHSLNEQFF.

CDR3 sequence (DNA): TGTGCCACCAGCAGGGGACAGGGCGAGACCCAGTACTTC. It encodes CATSRGQGETQYF. This chain joins TRBV15 and TRBJ2-5; 9 nucleotides line up with TRBD1. The CDR3 is made up of 13 amino acids. Germline V CDR1 and CDR2: LNHNV, YYDKDF (reference sequence). Trimming at V came to 3 bases and at J to 5 bases, leaving 1 base not matched to a gene.

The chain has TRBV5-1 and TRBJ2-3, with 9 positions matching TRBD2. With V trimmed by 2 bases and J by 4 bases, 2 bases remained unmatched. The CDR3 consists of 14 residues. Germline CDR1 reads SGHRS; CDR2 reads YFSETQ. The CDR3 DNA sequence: TGCGCCAGCAGCTTAGGCGGGGGGGCAGATACGCAGTATTTT. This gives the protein CASSLGGGADTQYF.

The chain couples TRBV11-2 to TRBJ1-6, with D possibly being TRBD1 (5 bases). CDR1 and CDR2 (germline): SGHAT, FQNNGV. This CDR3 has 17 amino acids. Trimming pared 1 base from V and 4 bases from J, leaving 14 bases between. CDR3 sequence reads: CASSLGGDRYYNSPLHF. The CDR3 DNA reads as TGTGCCAGCAGCTTAGGTGGTGACAGATATTATAATTCACCCCTCCACTTT.

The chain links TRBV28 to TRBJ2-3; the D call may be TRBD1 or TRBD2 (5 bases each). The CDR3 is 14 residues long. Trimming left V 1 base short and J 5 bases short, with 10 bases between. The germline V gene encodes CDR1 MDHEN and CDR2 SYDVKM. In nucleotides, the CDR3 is TGTGCCAGCAGTTTATTAGGGGCGGGAGATACGCAGTATTTT. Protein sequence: CASSLLGAGDTQYF. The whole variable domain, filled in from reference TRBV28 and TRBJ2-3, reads DVKVTQSSRYLVKRTGEKVFLECVQDMDHENMFWYRQDPGLGLRLIYFSYDVKMKEKGDIPEGYSVSREKKERFSLILESASTNQTSMYLCASSLLGAGDTQYFGPGTRLTVL.

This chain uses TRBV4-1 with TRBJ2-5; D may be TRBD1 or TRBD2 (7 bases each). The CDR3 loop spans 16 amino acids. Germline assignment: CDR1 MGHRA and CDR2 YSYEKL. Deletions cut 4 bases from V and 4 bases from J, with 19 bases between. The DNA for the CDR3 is TGCGCCAGCAGCCGAGAAGGGGCAGGGGGGGGAGAGACCCAGTACTTC. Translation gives CASSREGAGGGETQYF.

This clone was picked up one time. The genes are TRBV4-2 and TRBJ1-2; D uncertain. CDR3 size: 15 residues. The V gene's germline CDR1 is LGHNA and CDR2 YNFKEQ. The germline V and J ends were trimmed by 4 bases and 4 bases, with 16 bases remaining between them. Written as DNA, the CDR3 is TGTGCCAGCAGCCGGGGTGAGGGCAGCAGCTATGGCTACACCTTC. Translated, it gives CASSRGEGSSYGYTF.

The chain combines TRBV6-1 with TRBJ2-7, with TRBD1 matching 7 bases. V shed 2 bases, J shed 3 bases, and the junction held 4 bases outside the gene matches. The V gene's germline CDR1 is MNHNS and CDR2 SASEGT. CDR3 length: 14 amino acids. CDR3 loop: CASSELGQNYEQYF. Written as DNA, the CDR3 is TGTGCCAGCAGTGAATTGGGACAGAACTACGAGCAGTACTTC.

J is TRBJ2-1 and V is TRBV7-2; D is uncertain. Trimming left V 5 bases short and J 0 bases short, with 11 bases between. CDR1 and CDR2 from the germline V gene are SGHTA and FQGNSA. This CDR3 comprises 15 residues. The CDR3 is CASSPPSLSYNEQFF. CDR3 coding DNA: TGTGCCAGCAGCCCCCCCTCCCTCTCCTACAATGAGCAGTTCTTC.

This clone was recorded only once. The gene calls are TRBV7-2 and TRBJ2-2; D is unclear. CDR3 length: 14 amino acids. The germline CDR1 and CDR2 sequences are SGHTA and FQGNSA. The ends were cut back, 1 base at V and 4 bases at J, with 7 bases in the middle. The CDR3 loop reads CASSLVLITGELFF. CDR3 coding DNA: TGTGCCAGCAGCTTAGTCCTTATCACCGGGGAGCTGTTTTTT.

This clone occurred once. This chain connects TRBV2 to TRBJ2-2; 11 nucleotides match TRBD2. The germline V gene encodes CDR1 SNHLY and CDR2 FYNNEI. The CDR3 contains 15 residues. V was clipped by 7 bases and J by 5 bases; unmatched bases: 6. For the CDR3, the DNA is TGTGCCAGCACCTTTAGCGGGGGGGTAACCGGGGAGCTGTTTTTT. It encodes CASTFSGGVTGELFF.

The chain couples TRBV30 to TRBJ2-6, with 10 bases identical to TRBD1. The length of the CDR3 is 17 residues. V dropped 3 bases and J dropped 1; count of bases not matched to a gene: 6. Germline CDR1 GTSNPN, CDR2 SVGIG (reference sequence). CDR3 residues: CAWSPWDRGSGANVLTF. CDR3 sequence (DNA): TGTGCCTGGAGCCCCTGGGACAGGGGATCTGGGGCCAACGTCCTGACTTTC.

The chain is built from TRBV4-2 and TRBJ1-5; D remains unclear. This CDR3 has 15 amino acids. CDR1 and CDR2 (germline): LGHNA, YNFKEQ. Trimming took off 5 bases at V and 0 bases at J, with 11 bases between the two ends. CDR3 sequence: CASSTGQFSNQPQHF. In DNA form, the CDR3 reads TGTGCCAGCAGCACCGGTCAGTTTAGCAATCAGCCCCAGCATTTT.

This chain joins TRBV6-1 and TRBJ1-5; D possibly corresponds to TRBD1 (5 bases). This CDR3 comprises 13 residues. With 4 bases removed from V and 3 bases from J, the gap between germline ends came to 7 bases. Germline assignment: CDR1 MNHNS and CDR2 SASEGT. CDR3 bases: TGTGCCAGCAGTGGGGACCCCAATCAGCCCCAGCATTTT. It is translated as CASSGDPNQPQHF.

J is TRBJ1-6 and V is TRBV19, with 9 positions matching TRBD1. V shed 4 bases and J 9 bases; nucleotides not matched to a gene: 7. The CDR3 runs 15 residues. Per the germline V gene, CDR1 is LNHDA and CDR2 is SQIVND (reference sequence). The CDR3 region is CASSTTGTGRSPLHF. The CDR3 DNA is TGTGCCAGTAGTACGACCGGGACAGGGCGTTCACCCCTCCACTTT.

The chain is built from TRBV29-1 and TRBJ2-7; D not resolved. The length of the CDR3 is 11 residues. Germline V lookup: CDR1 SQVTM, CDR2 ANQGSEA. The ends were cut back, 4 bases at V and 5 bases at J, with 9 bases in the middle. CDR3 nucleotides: TGCAGCGTTGTCAGCGTCAACGAGCAGTACTTC. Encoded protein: CSVVSVNEQYF.

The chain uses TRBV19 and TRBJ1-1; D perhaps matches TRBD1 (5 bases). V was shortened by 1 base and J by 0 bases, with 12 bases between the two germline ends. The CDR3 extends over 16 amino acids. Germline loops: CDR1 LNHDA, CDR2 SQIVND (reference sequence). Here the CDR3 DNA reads TGTGCCAGTAGTATAGGACAGACGGGTATGAACACTGAAGCTTTCTTT. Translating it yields CASSIGQTGMNTEAFF. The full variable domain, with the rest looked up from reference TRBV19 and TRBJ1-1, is DGGITQSPKYLFRKEGQNVTLSCEQNLNHDAMYWYRQDPGQGLRLIYYSQIVNDFQKGDIAEGYSVSREKKESFPLTVTSAQKNPTAFYLCASSIGQTGMNTEAFFGQGTRLTVV.

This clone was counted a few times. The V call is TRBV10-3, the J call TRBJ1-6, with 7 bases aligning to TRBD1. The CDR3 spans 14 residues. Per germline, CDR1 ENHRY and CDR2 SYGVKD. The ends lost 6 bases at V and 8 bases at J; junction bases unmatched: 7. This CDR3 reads CAIRSSGGDSPLHF. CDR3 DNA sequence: TGTGCCATCAGATCTTCAGGGGGTGATTCACCCCTCCACTTT.

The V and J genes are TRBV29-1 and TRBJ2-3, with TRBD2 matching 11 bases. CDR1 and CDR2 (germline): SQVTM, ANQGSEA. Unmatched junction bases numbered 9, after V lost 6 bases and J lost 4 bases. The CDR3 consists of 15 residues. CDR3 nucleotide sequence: TGCAGCGTCCCCGGGACTAGCGGATTTCCAGATACGCAGTATTTT. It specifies CSVPGTSGFPDTQYF.

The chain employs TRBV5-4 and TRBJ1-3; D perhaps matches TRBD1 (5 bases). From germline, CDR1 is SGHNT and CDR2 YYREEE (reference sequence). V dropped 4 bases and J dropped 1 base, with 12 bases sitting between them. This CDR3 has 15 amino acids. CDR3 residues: CASSLGWGSGNTIYF. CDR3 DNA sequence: TGTGCCAGCAGCCTAGGTTGGGGGTCTGGAAACACCATATATTTT. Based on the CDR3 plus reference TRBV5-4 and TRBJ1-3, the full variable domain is ETGVTQSPTHLIKTRGQQVTLRCSSQSGHNTVSWYQQALGQGPQFIFQYYREEENGRGNFPPRFSGLQFPNYSSELNVNALELDDSALYLCASSLGWGSGNTIYFGEGSWLTVV.